The 20 T cell receptor beta chains reported below all come from one sample, sequenced in a study of cytomegalovirus exposure and HLA in healthy donors. The PCR used 60 Vbeta and 13 Jbeta primers. Sequencing was performed with immunoSEQ multiplex PCR; in TCRdb, only in-frame clones are kept and a portion is missing. The data show roughly 150,000 clones, 75% seen once. Input material: PBMCs. All receptors derive from a female donor in good health and CMV-seronegative.

The chain recombines TRBV28 with TRBJ2-4; TRBD2 matches 8 bases. The germline CDR1 and CDR2 sequences are MDHEN and SYDVKM. The CDR3 is 12 residues long. V lost 7 bases, J lost 5 bases, and 1 base stayed unmatched. CDR3 in amino acids: CASNGGENIQYF. CDR3 DNA sequence: TGTGCCAGCAACGGGGGGGAAAACATTCAGTACTTC. The whole variable domain, filled in from reference TRBV28 and TRBJ2-4, reads DVKVTQSSRYLVKRTGEKVFLECVQDMDHENMFWYRQDPGLGLRLIYFSYDVKMKEKGDIPEGYSVSREKKERFSLILESASTNQTSMYLCASNGGENIQYFGAGTRLSVL.

V and J are TRBV28 and TRBJ2-7, with 9 positions matching TRBD1. CDR3 length: 15 amino acids. The V gene end was trimmed by 7 bases and the J gene end by 3 bases; junction bases not matched to a gene: 10. Germline V gene data show CDR1 as MDHEN and CDR2 as SYDVKM. Here the CDR3 reads CASTSGGTGNYEQYF. The DNA of the CDR3 is TGTGCCAGCACTTCAGGGGGGACAGGGAACTACGAGCAGTACTTC.

The chain links TRBV5-3 to TRBJ1-5; possibly TRBD1 for D (5 bases). TRBV5-3 is labeled an ORF, and its function is uncertain. This CDR3 is 15 amino acids long. V was clipped by 4 bases and J by 1 base, with 12 bases between them. For the CDR3, the DNA is TGTGCCAGAAGCCTCGGGGGGGGAAGCAATCAGCCCCAGCATTTT. The encoded protein is CARSLGGGSNQPQHF.

V gene TRBV9 combines with J gene TRBJ2-2; possible D gene TRBD1, 5 bases. The ends were cut back, 3 bases at V and 4 bases at J, with 10 bases in the middle. The germline CDR1 and CDR2 sequences are SGDLS and YYNGEE. The CDR3 spans 14 residues. DNA of the CDR3: TGTGCCAGCAGCGGACAGCGTACCACCGGGGAGCTGTTTTTT. It encodes CASSGQRTTGELFF.

The rearrangement uses TRBV13 and TRBJ2-1; 7 nucleotides align to TRBD2. Unmatched junction bases numbered 19, after V lost 2 bases and J lost 0 bases. Germline V CDR1 and CDR2: PRHDT, FYEKMQ (reference sequence). The CDR3 runs to 21 residues. The CDR3 here is CASSLRGGSLDGRSSYNEQFF. In nucleotides, the CDR3 is TGTGCCAGCAGCTTAAGGGGCGGGAGTTTGGACGGAAGGAGCTCCTACAATGAGCAGTTCTTC.

The chain is built from TRBV6-1 and TRBJ1-2; D is undetermined. CDR3 size: 13 residues. From germline, CDR1 is MNHNS and CDR2 SASEGT. Trimming took off 0 bases at V and 4 bases at J, with 6 bases between the two ends. The chain's CDR3 is CASSEAEFYGYTF. In DNA form, the CDR3 reads TGTGCCAGCAGTGAAGCTGAGTTCTATGGCTACACCTTC.

This sequence joins TRBV6-1 and TRBJ1-4, with D unclear. V lost 0 bases and J lost 10, with 6 bases in between. Germline lookup yields CDR1 MNHNS and CDR2 SASEGT. The CDR3 totals 12 residues. CDR3 loop: CASSEASGKLFF. The CDR3 bases are TGTGCCAGCAGTGAAGCGTCAGGAAAACTGTTTTTT.

The chain recombines TRBV10-3 with TRBJ2-5; TRBD2 agrees at 13 bases. CDR1 is ENHRY and CDR2 is SYGVKD in the germline V gene. The CDR3 totals 16 residues. V was clipped by 3 bases and J by 5 bases; unmatched bases: 6. CDR3 region: CAISDGTSGGDETQYF. The CDR3 DNA reads TGTGCCATCAGTGATGGCACTAGCGGGGGGGACGAGACCCAGTACTTC.

The genes are TRBV6-6 and TRBJ1-5; 8 positions agree with TRBD1. V lost 6 bases, J lost 5 bases, and 3 bases stayed unmatched. Germline CDR1 reads MNHNY; CDR2 reads SVGAGI (reference sequence). There are 13 residues in the CDR3. CDR3 bases: TGTGCCAGCAGGACAGGGGAGTATCAGCCCCAGCATTTT. Translation: CASRTGEYQPQHF.

This clone has a handful of counts. The chain couples TRBV7-3 to TRBJ2-7; TRBD1 aligns across 10 bases. The CDR3 is 19 amino acids. CDR1 is SGHTA, CDR2 FQGTGA, per germline. The V gene end was trimmed by 3 bases and the J gene end by 1 base; junction bases not matched to a gene: 15. CDR3: CASSLGGGTGTGESYEQYF. The CDR3 bases are TGTGCCAGCAGCTTGGGGGGTGGGACCGGGACAGGGGAATCCTACGAGCAGTACTTC.

This clone was observed a handful of times. The chain combines TRBV30 with TRBJ1-3; TRBD1 agrees at 10 bases. V was pared by 3 bases and J by 2 bases, with 7 bases of the junction left unmatched. The CDR3 sequence is 16 residues long. The germline CDR1 and CDR2 sequences are GTSNPN and SVGIG (reference sequence). The CDR3 DNA reads as TGTGCCTGGAGGGGACAGGGGAAAAGAACTGGAAACACCATATATTTT. As protein: CAWRGQGKRTGNTIYF.

There are a few counts of this clone. The chain couples TRBV7-9 to TRBJ2-5; a weak D match, TRBD1 (5 bases). Germline lookup yields CDR1 SEHNR and CDR2 FQNEAQ (reference sequence). Trimming cost V 2 bases and J 2 bases, with 15 bases left between them. The CDR3 consists of 16 residues. Here the CDR3 DNA reads TGTGCCAGCAGCTTAACAGGTACTTGGACACAAGAGACCCAGTACTTC. Translating it yields CASSLTGTWTQETQYF.

The rearrangement joins TRBV7-3 to TRBJ2-2; 9 bases are shared with TRBD2. V trimming: 2 bases; J trimming: 1 base; junction bases outside the gene matches: 2. The CDR3 has 16 residues. CDR1 is SGHTA, CDR2 FQGTGA, per germline. The CDR3, as DNA: TGTGCCAGCAGCTTAGAACTAGCGGGGAACACCGGGGAGCTGTTTTTT. This codes for CASSLELAGNTGELFF.

This rearrangement joins TRBV4-2 to TRBJ2-5; 14 nucleotides line up with TRBD2. The ends lost 5 bases at V and 5 bases at J; junction bases unmatched: 13. Germline V lookup: CDR1 LGHNA, CDR2 YNFKEQ. The CDR3 totals 18 residues. CDR3 region: CASSGGTSGRGRGETQYF. The CDR3 DNA is TGTGCCAGCAGCGGTGGGACTAGCGGGAGAGGGAGGGGGGAGACCCAGTACTTC.

As to this clone: The junction and the germline gene differ at one end; a read error may be behind it. The chain uses TRBV7-2 and TRBJ1-3; no reliable D call. This CDR3 contains 13 residues. Germline CDR1 reads SGHTA; CDR2 reads FQGNSA. The CDR3 protein is CASNLAAGNTIYF. The CDR3 bases are TGTGCCAGCAACTTAGCGGCCGGAAACACCATATATTTT.

The rearrangement uses TRBV5-1 and TRBJ1-1; the D gene is possibly TRBD1 (6 bases). Germline V gene sequence: CDR1 SGHRS, CDR2 YFSETQ. The CDR3 spans 18 residues. V gave up 1 base and J gave up 0 bases, with 19 bases separating them. Here the CDR3 reads CASSLRDTANVMNTEAFF. DNA of the CDR3: TGCGCCAGCAGCTTGAGGGACACAGCAAATGTTATGAACACTGAAGCTTTCTTT.

Only one count was recorded for this clone. The V call is TRBV11-2, the J call TRBJ2-7, with 8 bases aligning to TRBD2. This CDR3 has 16 residues. V dropped 3 bases and J dropped 0; count of bases not matched to a gene: 7. Germline lookup yields CDR1 SGHAT and CDR2 FQNNGV. CDR3 nucleotides: TGTGCCAGCAGCTTCGGAGGCGGGGGGTTCTCCTACGAGCAGTACTTC. Translated, it gives CASSFGGGGFSYEQYF.

This chain uses TRBV11-3 with TRBJ1-1; D not certain. Trimming stripped 3 bases from V and 1 base from J, with 6 bases between. The CDR3 has 13 amino acids. Germline V lookup: CDR1 SGHNT, CDR2 YENEEA. In nucleotides, the CDR3 is TGTGCCAGCAGCTTCCGGGGGAACACTGAAGCTTTCTTT. Residues: CASSFRGNTEAFF. The full variable domain, with the rest looked up from reference TRBV11-3 and TRBJ1-1, is EAGVVQSPRYKIIEKKQPVAFWCNPISGHNTLYWYLQNLGQGPELLIRYENEEAVDDSQLPKDRFSAERLKGVDSTLKIQPAELGDSAVYLCASSFRGNTEAFFGQGTRLTVV.

The chain combines TRBV6-1 with TRBJ1-2; the D is unclear. The CDR3 spans 12 residues. The V end was cut by 5 bases, the J end by 0 bases, with 4 bases between. Germline-derived CDR1 and CDR2 are MNHNS and SASEGT. The CDR3 region is CASSPANYGYTF. The CDR3, as DNA: TGTGCCAGCAGTCCAGCTAACTATGGCTACACCTTC.

The genes are TRBV14 and TRBJ2-3, with D perhaps matching TRBD2 (8 bases). The length of the CDR3 is 21 residues. Trimming cost V 1 base and J 0 bases, with 26 bases left between them. The V gene's germline CDR1 is SGHDN and CDR2 FVKESK. Here the CDR3 reads CASSQAQTSDRVGESTDTQYF. CDR3 sequence (DNA): TGTGCCAGCAGCCAAGCCCAGACTAGCGACAGGGTCGGGGAGAGCACAGATACGCAGTATTTT.